Here is one T cell receptor (beta chain) with its context. Its antigen is not yet known. No base-level quality is on record; no much larger clone is a single base apart. At the junction V is shortened by 7 bases and J by 3 bases, with 17 bases in between. The germline V gene gives CDR1 as SGDLS and CDR2 as YYNGEE. The CDR3 numbers 16 residues from cysteine through phenylalanine. Here the CDR3 DNA is all that survives: 48 bases in frame from base 1. The sample belongs to a study of blood T cell repertoires in COVID-19 (dated by TCRdb to the early 2020s). Study-level background: Samples covering the acute and convalescent phases of COVID-19 were provided by collaborators in the United States, Italy and Spain. Where HLA class I and class II types were available, the types were taken from metadata supplied by the sample provider, not from assay-based typing. Sample metadata almost always included a de-identified subject ID, COVID-19 status, age in years and sex. Samples were obtained from the ongoing ImmuneRACE study (first 160 participants) and from about 1,300 subjects provided by 6 global collaborators. Subjects who had been exposed to COVID-19, were actively infected with it, or had recovered from it provided the deeply sampled blood TCRbeta repertoires that made up the dataset. A freely available public database, intended as a resource for researchers studying the immune response to SARS-CoV-2, is where the repertoires were released. The prospective study material was composed of cDNA or gDNA derived from T cells, B-cell-depleted T cells, or PBMCs. The investigation overall reported the following: The amount of clinical and demographic metadata varied by source and participant and was provided uncurated.

Enrolling through a virtual design, the prospective study's participants ranged in age from roughly 18 to 90 years and lived across some 23 United States geographic areas. In the prospective study, cohorts were assigned on the basis of participant-reported clinical history obtained from a screening survey and a study questionnaire. Recovered participants in ImmuneRACE Cohort 3 were defined as having two consecutive negative NP/OP PCR tests, clearance from a healthcare professional, or resolution of symptoms. In the prospective study, whole blood, serum and a nasopharyngeal or oropharyngeal swab were collected from each participant by mobile phlebotomists. Additional blood draws and questionnaires over a 2-month period could optionally be provided by prospective study participants. Before DNA extraction, blood samples from the prospective study were shipped at room temperature or frozen. TCRbeta CDR3 regions were amplified from genomic DNA using the immunoSEQ Assay, a bias-controlled multiplex PCR. The original pipeline was this. Nucleated cell counts per sample were estimated from amplification of reference gene primers within the assay. To quantify the absolute abundance of each unique TCRbeta CDR3 rearrangement, sequence reads were collapsed and filtered. For each sample, productive Simpson clonality was calculated as the square root of Simpson's diversity index over productive rearrangements. TCRdb limited this immuneACCESS table to in-frame rearrangements with V and J called. A share of clones is missing; checked studies link under half to unresolved V genes, and the rest is unexplained. V, J and clone size reflect that table, while D and trimming were determined from the DNA. The sample has roughly 200,000 clones on record, 75% to 85% of them singletons. The ten most abundant clones make up 7.5% to 10% of the sample.

This sequence uses TRBV9 and TRBJ1-6, with no confident D gene call. The TCR comes from a man aged 35 to 55 who had recovered from COVID-19. The sample was PBMCs or T cells enriched from blood (not recorded which). The CDR3 protein is CASSPSFGGYNSPLHF. At the DNA level, the sequence is TGTGCCAGCTCCCCCAGCTTTGGAGGCTATAATTCACCCCTCCACTTT.